Shown below are 3 T cell receptor beta chains from a single sample sequenced in a study of T cell changes during pregnancy in multiple sclerosis. The table came from immunoSEQ multiplex PCR; TCRdb's copy has only in-frame clones and leaves some out. The sample holds about 32,000 clones, about nine tenths seen once. Sequences were derived from CD8+ T cells from peripheral blood mononuclear cells, sampled in the first trimester of pregnancy. Receptors originate from a female donor with multiple sclerosis, enrolled in a pregnancy study.

The chain has TRBV6-6 and TRBJ2-1, with D possibly being TRBD2 (5 bases). The CDR3 runs to 14 residues. V lost 8 bases and J 6 bases, leaving 17 bases between the germline ends. The germline V gene has CDR1 MNHNY and CDR2 SVGAGI (reference sequence). CDR3 DNA sequence: TGTGCCAGCCAGTCAGGACTGGGGTTCAATGAGCAGTTCTTC. Its translation is CASQSGLGFNEQFF.

The chain joins TRBV2 to TRBJ1-4; D is possibly TRBD1 (5 bases). Germline V gene data show CDR1 as SNHLY and CDR2 as FYNNEI. CDR3 length equals 17 residues. V dropped 5 bases and J dropped 4 bases, with 20 bases sitting between them. CDR3 bases: TGTGCCAGCAGTTTCAGGGCGCCATACGTCTATAATGAAAAACTGTTTTTT. Its translation is CASSFRAPYVYNEKLFF.

CDR3 DNA: TGTGCCAGCAGCTCCGCGGCGGTGAGCTCCTACAATGAGCAGTTCTTC. As protein: CASSSAAVSSYNEQFF. The chain is built from TRBV5-6 and TRBJ2-1; D gene uncertain. This CDR3 has 16 amino acids. Deletions cut 3 bases from V and 0 bases from J, with 13 bases between. Germline loops: CDR1 SGHDT, CDR2 YYEEEE.